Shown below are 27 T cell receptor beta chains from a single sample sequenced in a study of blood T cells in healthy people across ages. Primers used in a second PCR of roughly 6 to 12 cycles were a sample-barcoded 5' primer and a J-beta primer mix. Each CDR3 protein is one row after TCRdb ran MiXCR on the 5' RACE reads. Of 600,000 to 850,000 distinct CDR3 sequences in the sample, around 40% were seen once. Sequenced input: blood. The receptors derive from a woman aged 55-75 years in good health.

This CDR3 reads CAISESPGGNEQFF. The CDR3 DNA sequence: TGTGCCATCAGTGAGTCTCCGGGAGGGAATGAGCAGTTCTTC. The chain has TRBV10-3 and TRBJ2-1; 8 bases align to TRBD2. The length of the CDR3 is 14 residues. CDR1 and CDR2 (germline): ENHRY, SYGVKD. With 0 bases clipped from V and 7 bases from J, the junction kept 2 bases outside the gene matches.

DNA for the CDR3: TGTGCCAGCAGCAAACCTGGAAAACCGGGACTAGCCAATGAGCAGTTCTTC. Its protein product is CASSKPGKPGLANEQFF. The chain links TRBV21-1 to TRBJ2-1; the DNA was not compared with TRBD2, the D call given in the table. TRBV21-1 is given as a pseudogene. The CDR3 runs 17 residues.

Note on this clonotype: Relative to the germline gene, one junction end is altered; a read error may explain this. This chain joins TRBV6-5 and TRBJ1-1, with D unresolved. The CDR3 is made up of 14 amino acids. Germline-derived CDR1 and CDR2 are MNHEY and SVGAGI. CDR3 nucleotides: TGTGCCAGCAGTTCAGACGTAATGAACGCTGAAGCTTTCTTT. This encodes CASSSDVMNAEAFF.

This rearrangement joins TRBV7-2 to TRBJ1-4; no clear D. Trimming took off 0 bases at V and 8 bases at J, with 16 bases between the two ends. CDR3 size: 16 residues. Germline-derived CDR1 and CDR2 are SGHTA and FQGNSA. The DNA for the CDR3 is TGTGCCAGCAGCTTAGCGAGGACTCCGGGTGGGGAAAAACTGTTTTTT. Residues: CASSLARTPGGEKLFF. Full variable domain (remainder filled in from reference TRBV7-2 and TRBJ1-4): GAGVSQSPSNKVTEKGKDVELRCDPISGHTALYWYRQSLGQGLEFLIYFQGNSAPDKSGLPSDRFSAERTGGSVSTLTIQRTQQEDSAVYLCASSLARTPGGEKLFFGSGTQLSVL.

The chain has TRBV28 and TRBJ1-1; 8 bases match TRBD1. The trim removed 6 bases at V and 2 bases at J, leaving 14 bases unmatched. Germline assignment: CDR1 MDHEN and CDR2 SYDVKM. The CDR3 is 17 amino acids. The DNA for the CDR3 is TGTGCCAGCAGCCGCAGTCCTGGACAGGGCGGTAACACTGAAGCTTTCTTT. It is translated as CASSRSPGQGGNTEAFF.

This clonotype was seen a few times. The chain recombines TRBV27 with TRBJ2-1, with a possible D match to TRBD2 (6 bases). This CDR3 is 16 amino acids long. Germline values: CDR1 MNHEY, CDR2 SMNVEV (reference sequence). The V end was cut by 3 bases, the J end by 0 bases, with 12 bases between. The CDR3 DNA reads TGTGCCAGCAGTTTTGTCGGACTAAGCTCCTACAATGAGCAGTTCTTC. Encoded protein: CASSFVGLSSYNEQFF.

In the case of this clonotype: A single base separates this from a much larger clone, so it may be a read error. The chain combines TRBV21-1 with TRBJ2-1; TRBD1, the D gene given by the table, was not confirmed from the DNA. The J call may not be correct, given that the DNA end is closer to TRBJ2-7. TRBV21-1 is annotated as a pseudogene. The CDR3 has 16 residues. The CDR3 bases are TGTGCCGGCAGCAACCAAGCCGGGACAGGACCCTACGAGCAGTACTTC. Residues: CAGSNQAGTGPYEQYF.

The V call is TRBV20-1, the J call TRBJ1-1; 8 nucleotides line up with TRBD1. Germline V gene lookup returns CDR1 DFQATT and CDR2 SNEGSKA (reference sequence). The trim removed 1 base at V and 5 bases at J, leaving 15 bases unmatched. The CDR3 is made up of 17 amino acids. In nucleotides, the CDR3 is TGCAGTGCTAGAGGGTTTCGGGACAGGACGTCTATGACTGAAGCTTTCTTT. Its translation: CSARGFRDRTSMTEAFF.

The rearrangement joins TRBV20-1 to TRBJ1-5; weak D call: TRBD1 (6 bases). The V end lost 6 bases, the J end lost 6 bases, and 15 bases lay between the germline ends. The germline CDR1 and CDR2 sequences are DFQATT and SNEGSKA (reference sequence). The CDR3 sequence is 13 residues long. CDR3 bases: TGCAGTGCGATACAGGGACAAGGTCAGCCCCAGCATTTT. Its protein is CSAIQGQGQPQHF.

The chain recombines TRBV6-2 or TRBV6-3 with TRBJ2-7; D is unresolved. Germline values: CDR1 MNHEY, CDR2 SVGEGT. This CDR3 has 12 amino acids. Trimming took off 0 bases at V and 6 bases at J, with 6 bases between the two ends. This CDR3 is CASSYSFAEQYF. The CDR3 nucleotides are TGTGCCAGCAGTTACTCCTTCGCCGAGCAGTACTTC.

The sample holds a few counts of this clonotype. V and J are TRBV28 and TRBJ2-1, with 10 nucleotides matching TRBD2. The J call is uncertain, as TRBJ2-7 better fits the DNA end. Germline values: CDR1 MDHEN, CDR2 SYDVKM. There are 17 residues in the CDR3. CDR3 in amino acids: CASSSSTSGISYNEQYF. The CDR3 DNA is TGTGCCAGCAGTTCCAGTACTAGCGGGATTTCCTACAATGAGCAGTACTTC.

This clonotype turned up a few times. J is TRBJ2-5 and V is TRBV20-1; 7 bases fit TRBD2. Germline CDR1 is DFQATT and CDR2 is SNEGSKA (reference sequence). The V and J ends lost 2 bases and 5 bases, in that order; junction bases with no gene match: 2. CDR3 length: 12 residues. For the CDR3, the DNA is TGCAGTGCTAGACTAGCGGCGGAGACCCAGTACTTC. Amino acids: CSARLAAETQYF.

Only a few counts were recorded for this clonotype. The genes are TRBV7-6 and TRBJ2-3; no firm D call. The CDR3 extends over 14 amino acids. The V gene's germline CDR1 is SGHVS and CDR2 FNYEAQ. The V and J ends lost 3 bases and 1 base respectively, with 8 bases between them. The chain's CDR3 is CASSFGRGTDTQYF. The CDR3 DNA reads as TGTGCCAGCAGCTTTGGACGCGGCACAGATACGCAGTATTTT.

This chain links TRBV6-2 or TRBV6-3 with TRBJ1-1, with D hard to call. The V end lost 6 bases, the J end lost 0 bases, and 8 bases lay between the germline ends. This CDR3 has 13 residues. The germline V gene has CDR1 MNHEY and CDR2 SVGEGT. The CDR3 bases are TGTGCCAGCAGCGTATTTATGAACACTGAAGCTTTCTTT. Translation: CASSVFMNTEAFF.

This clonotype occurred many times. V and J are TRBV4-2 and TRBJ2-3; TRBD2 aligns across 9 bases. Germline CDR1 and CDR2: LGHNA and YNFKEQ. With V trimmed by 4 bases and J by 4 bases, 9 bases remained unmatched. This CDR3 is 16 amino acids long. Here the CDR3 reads CASSPSQREVSDTQYF. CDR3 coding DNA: TGTGCCAGCAGCCCGTCCCAGCGGGAGGTTTCAGATACGCAGTATTTT.

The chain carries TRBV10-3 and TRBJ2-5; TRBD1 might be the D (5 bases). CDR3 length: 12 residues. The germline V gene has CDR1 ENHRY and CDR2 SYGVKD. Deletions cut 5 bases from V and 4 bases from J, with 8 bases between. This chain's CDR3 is CAISSTGETQYF. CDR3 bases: TGTGCCATCAGTTCAACAGGAGAGACCCAGTACTTC.

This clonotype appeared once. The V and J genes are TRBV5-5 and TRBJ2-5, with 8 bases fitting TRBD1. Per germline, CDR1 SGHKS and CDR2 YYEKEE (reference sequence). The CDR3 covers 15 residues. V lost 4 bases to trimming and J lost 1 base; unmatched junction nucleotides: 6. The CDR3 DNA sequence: TGTGCCAGCAGCCGCCCAGGGACAGGCCAAGAGACCCAGTACTTC. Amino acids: CASSRPGTGQETQYF.

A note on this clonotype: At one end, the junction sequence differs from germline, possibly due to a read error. The CDR3 loop reads CIAIVGAGMYQETQYF. CDR3 sequence (DNA): TGCATTGCTATCGTTGGGGCGGGGATGTACCAAGAGACCCAGTACTTC. This chain links TRBV20-1 with TRBJ2-5; possibly TRBD2 for D (6 bases). The CDR3 is made up of 16 amino acids. CDR1 is DFQATT and CDR2 is SNEGSKA in the germline V gene (reference sequence).

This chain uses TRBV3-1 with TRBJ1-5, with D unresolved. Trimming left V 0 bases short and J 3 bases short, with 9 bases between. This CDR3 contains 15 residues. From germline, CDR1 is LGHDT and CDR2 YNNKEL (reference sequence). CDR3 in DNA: TGTGCCAGCAGCCAAGATGTGGGCCCCAATCAGCCCCAGCATTTT. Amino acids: CASSQDVGPNQPQHF.

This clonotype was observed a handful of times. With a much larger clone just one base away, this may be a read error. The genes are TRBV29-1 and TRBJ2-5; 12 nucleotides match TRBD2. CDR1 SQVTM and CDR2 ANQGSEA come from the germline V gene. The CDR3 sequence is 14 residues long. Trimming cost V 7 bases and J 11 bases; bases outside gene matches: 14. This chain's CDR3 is CSGRLAGAYNEQYF. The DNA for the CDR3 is TGCAGCGGGCGACTAGCGGGGGCTTACAATGAGCAGTACTTC.

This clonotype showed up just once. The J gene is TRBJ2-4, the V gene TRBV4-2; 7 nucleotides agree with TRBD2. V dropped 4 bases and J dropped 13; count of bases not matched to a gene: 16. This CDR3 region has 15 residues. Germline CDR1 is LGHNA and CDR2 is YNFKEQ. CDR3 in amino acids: CASSLIGGRGNEQYF. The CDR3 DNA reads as TGTGCCAGCAGCCTGATAGGAGGGAGGGGCAATGAGCAGTACTTC.

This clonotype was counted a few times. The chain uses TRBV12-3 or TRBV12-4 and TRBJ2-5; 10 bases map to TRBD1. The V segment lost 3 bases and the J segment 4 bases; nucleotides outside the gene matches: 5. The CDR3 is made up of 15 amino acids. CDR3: CASSLRTGGGETQYF. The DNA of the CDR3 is TGTGCCAGCAGTTTGAGGACAGGGGGGGGAGAGACCCAGTACTTC.

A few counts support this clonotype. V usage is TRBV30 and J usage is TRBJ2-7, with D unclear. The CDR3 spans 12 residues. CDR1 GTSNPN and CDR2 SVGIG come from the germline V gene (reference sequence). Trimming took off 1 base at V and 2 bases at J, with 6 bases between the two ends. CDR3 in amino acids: CAWSGVTYEQYF. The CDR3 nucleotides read TGTGCCTGGAGTGGTGTCACCTACGAGCAGTACTTC.

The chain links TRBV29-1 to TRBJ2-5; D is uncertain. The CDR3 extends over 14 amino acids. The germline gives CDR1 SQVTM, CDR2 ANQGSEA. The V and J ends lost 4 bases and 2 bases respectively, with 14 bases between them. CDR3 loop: CSVVFVESQETQYF. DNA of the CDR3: TGCAGCGTTGTTTTCGTCGAGAGTCAAGAGACCCAGTACTTC.

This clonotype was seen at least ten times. CDR3 DNA: TGTGCCACCAGCAGAGATCGACTAGCGGGAGTTAACGAGCAGTACTTC. Translating it yields CATSRDRLAGVNEQYF. The J gene is TRBJ2-7, the V gene TRBV15; 12 nucleotides agree with TRBD2. Trimming removed 0 bases from V and 5 bases from J; junction bases left unmatched: 5. The CDR3 has 16 amino acids. Germline lookup yields CDR1 LNHNV and CDR2 YYDKDF (reference sequence).

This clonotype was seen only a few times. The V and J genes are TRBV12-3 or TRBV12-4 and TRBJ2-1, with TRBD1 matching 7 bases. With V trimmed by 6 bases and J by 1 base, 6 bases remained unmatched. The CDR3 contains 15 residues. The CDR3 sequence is CASSDRARSYNEQFF. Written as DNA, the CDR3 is TGTGCCAGCAGCGACAGGGCCAGGTCCTACAATGAGCAGTTCTTC.

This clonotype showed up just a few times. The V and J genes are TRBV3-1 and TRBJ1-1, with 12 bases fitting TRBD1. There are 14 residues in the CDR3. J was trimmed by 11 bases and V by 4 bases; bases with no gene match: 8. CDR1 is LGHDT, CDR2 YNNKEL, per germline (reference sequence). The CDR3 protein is CASSPPGQGAGAFF. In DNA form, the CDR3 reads TGTGCCAGCAGCCCACCGGGACAGGGGGCCGGGGCTTTCTTT.